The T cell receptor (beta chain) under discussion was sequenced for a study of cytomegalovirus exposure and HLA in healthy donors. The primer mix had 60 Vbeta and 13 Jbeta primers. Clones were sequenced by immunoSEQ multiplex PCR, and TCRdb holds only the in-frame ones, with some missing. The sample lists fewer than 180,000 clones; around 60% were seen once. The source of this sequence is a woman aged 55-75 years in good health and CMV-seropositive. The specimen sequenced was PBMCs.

The CDR3 sequence is CASSWGLAGALYNEQFF. The DNA for the CDR3 is TGTGCCAGCAGTTGGGGACTAGCGGGAGCCTTGTACAATGAGCAGTTCTTC. This chain connects TRBV28 to TRBJ2-1; 14 bases align to TRBD2. After removal of 4 bases from V and 4 bases from J, the junction contained 6 bases not matched to a gene. CDR3 length: 17 amino acids. Germline V gene data show CDR1 as MDHEN and CDR2 as SYDVKM.